Following are 18 T cell receptor beta chains from one sample sequenced in a study of shared clonotypes between healthy human individuals. In the naive CD8 group, cells lacked CD45RO and were positively selected for CCR7, so terminally differentiated effector memory CD45RA+ cells were left out. Measured with immunoSEQ multiplex PCR; TCRdb has only the in-frame clones, and not every one. The sample includes some 2 million clones, about 95% of them seen just once. The specimen sequenced was naive CD8+ T cells sorted from blood. These receptors were collected from a young man in good health.

The chain combines TRBV6-6 with TRBJ2-1; TRBD2 aligns across 8 bases. The CDR3 runs to 16 residues. The germline V gene has CDR1 MNHNY and CDR2 SVGAGI (reference sequence). V lost 7 bases and J lost 4; bases outside the gene matches: 12. CDR3: CASTNGRLALYNEQFF. The CDR3 nucleotides are TGTGCCAGCACCAACGGGAGACTAGCGTTATACAATGAGCAGTTCTTC.

V gene TRBV29-1 combines with J gene TRBJ2-5, with 8 bases fitting TRBD2. J lost 5 bases, V lost 4 bases, and 6 bases had no gene match. CDR1 and CDR2 from the germline V gene are SQVTM and ANQGSEA. This CDR3 contains 13 residues. CDR3 protein: CSVVAGGRETQYF. In nucleotides, the CDR3 is TGCAGCGTTGTTGCGGGGGGCCGGGAGACCCAGTACTTC.

This clone was seen more than once but under ten times. The chain employs TRBV6-6 and TRBJ1-3; D is undetermined. The CDR3 runs 12 residues. Germline loops: CDR1 MNHNY, CDR2 SVGAGI (reference sequence). Between the trimmed V and J ends, which lost 8 bases and 2 bases, there was a span of 7 bases. In DNA form, the CDR3 reads TGTGCCAGCTACGGTGCTGGAAACACCATATATTTT. It translates to CASYGAGNTIYF.

V is TRBV7-8 and J is TRBJ1-5, with D unresolved. The V gene's germline CDR1 is SGHVS and CDR2 FQNEAQ. The CDR3 is made up of 14 amino acids. Trimming took off 3 bases at V and 0 bases at J, with 6 bases between the two ends. The CDR3 spells CASSFDYSNQPQHF. The CDR3 DNA sequence: TGTGCCAGCAGCTTTGACTATAGCAATCAGCCCCAGCATTTT.

V is TRBV6-5 and J is TRBJ2-1; 9 nucleotides align to TRBD2. The ends lost 2 bases at V and 4 bases at J; junction bases unmatched: 3. This CDR3 is built from 15 residues. Germline V lookup: CDR1 MNHEY, CDR2 SVGAGI. CDR3 residues: CASSYEAGGYNEQFF. In DNA form, the CDR3 reads TGTGCCAGCAGTTACGAAGCGGGGGGTTACAATGAGCAGTTCTTC.

The rearrangement joins TRBV30 to TRBJ1-6; 8 bases map to TRBD1. Germline V gene data show CDR1 as GTSNPN and CDR2 as SVGIG (reference sequence). The V segment lost 3 bases and the J segment 11 bases; nucleotides outside the gene matches: 3. The CDR3 consists of 12 residues. DNA of the CDR3: TGTGCCTGGAGGGAGACAGGGGCACCCCTCCACTTT. It translates to CAWRETGAPLHF.

This rearrangement joins TRBV28 to TRBJ2-3; 10 bases align to TRBD1. Unmatched junction bases numbered 8, after V lost 3 bases and J lost 5 bases. Germline CDR1 reads MDHEN; CDR2 reads SYDVKM. CDR3 length: 16 amino acids. Here the CDR3 DNA reads TGTGCCAGCAGTTTGCGGCGTGGGACAGGGGAAGATACGCAGTATTTT. Translation: CASSLRRGTGEDTQYF.

Concerning this clone itself: Other DNA sequences in the sample encode the same CDR3. This sequence joins TRBV6-1 and TRBJ2-7; TRBD1 matches at 8 bases. CDR1 MNHNS and CDR2 SASEGT come from the germline V gene. The CDR3 runs to 14 residues. Trimming took 3 bases from V and 2 from J; bases not matched to a gene: 3. CDR3 sequence (DNA): TGTGCCAGCAGTGAGACAGGGGCGCCCTACGAGCAGTACTTC. Its protein is CASSETGAPYEQYF.

V gene TRBV7-8 combines with J gene TRBJ1-2, with TRBD1 matching 7 bases. CDR3 length: 15 amino acids. Looked up from germline, CDR1 is SGHVS and CDR2 is FQNEAQ. Germline trimming cut 1 base from V and 3 bases from J; bases unmatched to any gene: 5. CDR3 loop: CASSLEVQGYYGYTF. CDR3 nucleotides: TGTGCCAGCAGCTTAGAGGTACAGGGGTACTATGGCTACACCTTC.

Worth noting for this clone: A read error may produce the germline difference seen at one junction end. This rearrangement joins TRBV27 to TRBJ2-7, with TRBD1 identical over 9 bases. The CDR3 spans 13 residues. Germline-derived CDR1 and CDR2 are MNHEY and SMNVEV (reference sequence). The CDR3 DNA reads TGTGCCAGCTGCCGGGACAGGGCTAAAGAGCTGTACTTC. It is translated as CASCRDRAKELYF.

This chain links TRBV10-1 with TRBJ1-1, with TRBD1 identical over 9 bases. CDR1 WNHNN and CDR2 SYGVQD come from the germline V gene (reference sequence). V was pared by 6 bases and J by 3 bases, with 2 bases of the junction left unmatched. The CDR3 consists of 13 residues. CDR3 sequence: CASRRTGDTEAFF. The CDR3 nucleotides are TGCGCCAGCAGGAGGACAGGGGACACTGAAGCTTTCTTT.

The chain recombines TRBV9 with TRBJ2-3, with 10 bases identical to TRBD1. CDR1 and CDR2 from the germline V gene are SGDLS and YYNGEE. The CDR3 covers 16 residues. The V gene end was trimmed by 1 base and the J gene end by 3 bases; junction bases not matched to a gene: 5. The CDR3 nucleotides read TGTGCCAGCAGCGTAACGAGGGGACAGGGGACAGATACGCAGTATTTT. It encodes CASSVTRGQGTDTQYF. Supplemented by reference TRBV9 and TRBJ2-3, the full variable domain reads DSGVTQTPKHLITATGQRVTLRCSPRSGDLSVYWYQQSLDQGLQFLIQYYNGEERAKGNILERFSAQQFPDLHSELNLSSLELGDSALYFCASSVTRGQGTDTQYFGPGTRLTVL.

The chain carries TRBV7-8 and TRBJ2-2, with 8 bases that match TRBD2. Germline loops: CDR1 SGHVS, CDR2 FQNEAQ. V dropped 5 bases and J dropped 7; count of bases not matched to a gene: 12. The CDR3 runs 16 residues. The CDR3 reads CASSANLAGNGGELFF. The DNA for the CDR3 is TGTGCCAGCAGCGCAAATCTAGCGGGCAATGGCGGGGAGCTGTTTTTT.

In this sample, this clone turned up once. The gene calls are TRBV28 and TRBJ1-4; perhaps TRBD1 as D (6 bases). The germline V gene has CDR1 MDHEN and CDR2 SYDVKM. This CDR3 contains 15 residues. V gave up 1 base and J gave up 7 bases, with 13 bases separating them. Written as DNA, the CDR3 is TGTGCCAGCAGTTTATTTGGGGGGCATGGTGAAAAACTGTTTTTT. Protein: CASSLFGGHGEKLFF.

The V call is TRBV19, the J call TRBJ1-1; D might be TRBD1 (5 bases). V was clipped by 7 bases and J by 4 bases, with 13 bases between them. Germline V gives CDR1 LNHDA, CDR2 SQIVND (reference sequence). The CDR3 is 13 amino acids. The CDR3 is CASTPPGGTEAFF. The CDR3 coding sequence is TGTGCCAGTACCCCCCCCGGGGGCACTGAAGCTTTCTTT.

The chain has TRBV4-2 and TRBJ1-2; D is ambiguous. This CDR3 region has 14 residues. Trimming cost V 0 bases and J 0 bases, with 5 bases left between them. Germline lookup yields CDR1 LGHNA and CDR2 YNFKEQ. The CDR3 DNA sequence: TGTGCCAGCAGCCAAGAATTGGCTAACTATGGCTACACCTTC. Residues: CASSQELANYGYTF.

Details on this clone: Other DNA variants within this sample encode the same CDR3. J is TRBJ1-2 and V is TRBV5-6, with a possible D match to TRBD1 (6 bases). This CDR3 is 15 amino acids long. Per germline, CDR1 SGHDT and CDR2 YYEEEE. Trimming took 0 bases from V and 2 from J, leaving 11 bases between them. The CDR3 loop is CASSLATGANYGYTF. DNA for the CDR3: TGTGCCAGCAGCTTGGCCACGGGGGCCAACTATGGCTACACCTTC.

The rearrangement joins TRBV7-9 to TRBJ1-2; D is unresolved. The CDR3 is 12 amino acids. V lost 5 bases and J lost 2, with 6 bases in between. Germline V lookup: CDR1 SEHNR, CDR2 FQNEAQ (reference sequence). The CDR3 sequence: CASSVGNYGYTF. DNA of the CDR3: TGTGCCAGCAGCGTCGGAAACTATGGCTACACCTTC.